This T cell receptor beta chain stems from a study of cytomegalovirus exposure and HLA in healthy donors. Broader study findings: Reported results showed that the classifier diagnosed cytomegalovirus status with high specificity and sensitivity. A later analysis linked a missense variant in DCLRE1C to the trimming of TCR beta V and J genes.

The PCR contained 60 Vbeta and 13 Jbeta primers. The table came from immunoSEQ multiplex PCR; TCRdb's copy has only in-frame clones and leaves some out. Of about 110,000 clones listed, 55% to 75% are singletons. Note on this clone: Its target is not known.

Germline V gives CDR1 SEHNR, CDR2 FQNEAQ (reference sequence). V trimming: 1 base; J trimming: 2 bases; junction bases outside the gene matches: 4. The CDR3 length is 17 residues. V gene TRBV7-9 combines with J gene TRBJ1-4, with 10 positions matching TRBD1. The source of this sequence is a woman in her seventies in good health and CMV-seropositive. The specimen was PBMCs. The CDR3, as DNA: TGTGCCAGCAGCTTAGGACAGGGGGCGAGGACTAATGAAAAACTGTTTTTT. This translates into CASSLGQGARTNEKLFF.